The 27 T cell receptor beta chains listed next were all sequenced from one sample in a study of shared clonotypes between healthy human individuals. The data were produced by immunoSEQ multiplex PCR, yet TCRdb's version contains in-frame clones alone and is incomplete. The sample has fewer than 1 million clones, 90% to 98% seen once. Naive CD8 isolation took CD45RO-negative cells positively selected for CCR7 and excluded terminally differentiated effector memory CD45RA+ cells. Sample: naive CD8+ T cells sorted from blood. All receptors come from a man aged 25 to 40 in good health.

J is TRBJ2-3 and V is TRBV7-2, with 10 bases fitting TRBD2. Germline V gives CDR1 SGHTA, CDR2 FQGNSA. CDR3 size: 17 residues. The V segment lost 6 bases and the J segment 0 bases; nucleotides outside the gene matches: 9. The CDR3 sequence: CASRPGLAETSTDTQYF. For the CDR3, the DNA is TGTGCCAGCAGACCCGGACTAGCGGAGACTAGCACAGATACGCAGTATTTT.

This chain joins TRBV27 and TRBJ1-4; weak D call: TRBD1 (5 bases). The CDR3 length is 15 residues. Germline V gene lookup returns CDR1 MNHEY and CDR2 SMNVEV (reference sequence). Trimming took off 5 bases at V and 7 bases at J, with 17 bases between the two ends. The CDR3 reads CASSQQGFLSEKLFF. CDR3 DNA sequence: TGTGCCAGCAGTCAGCAGGGTTTCTTAAGTGAAAAACTGTTTTTT.

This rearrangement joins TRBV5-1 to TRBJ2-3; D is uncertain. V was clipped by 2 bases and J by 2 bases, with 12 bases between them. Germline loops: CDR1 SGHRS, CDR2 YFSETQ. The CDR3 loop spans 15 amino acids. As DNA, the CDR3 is TGCGCCAGCAGCTTTCGGCTGGGCCTCACAGATACGCAGTATTTT. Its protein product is CASSFRLGLTDTQYF.

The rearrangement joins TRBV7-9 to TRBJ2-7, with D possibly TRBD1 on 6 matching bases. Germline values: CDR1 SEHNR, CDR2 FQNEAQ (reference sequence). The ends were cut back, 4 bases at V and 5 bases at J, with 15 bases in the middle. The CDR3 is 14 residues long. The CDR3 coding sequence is TGTGCCAGCAGCTCCCATCAGGGGCAAAACGAGCAGTACTTC. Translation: CASSSHQGQNEQYF.

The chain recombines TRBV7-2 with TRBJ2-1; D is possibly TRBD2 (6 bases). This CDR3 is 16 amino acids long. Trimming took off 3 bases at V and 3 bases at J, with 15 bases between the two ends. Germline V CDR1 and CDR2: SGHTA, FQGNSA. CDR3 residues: CASSFLLGRDYNEQFF. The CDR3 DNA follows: TGTGCCAGCAGCTTCCTTCTCGGGAGAGACTACAATGAGCAGTTCTTC.

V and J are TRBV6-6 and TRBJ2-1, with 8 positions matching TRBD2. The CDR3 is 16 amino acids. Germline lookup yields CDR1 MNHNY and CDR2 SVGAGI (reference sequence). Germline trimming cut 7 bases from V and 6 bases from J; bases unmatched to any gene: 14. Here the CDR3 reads CASTPMLAGLSNEQFF. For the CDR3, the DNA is TGTGCCAGCACCCCCATGCTAGCGGGCCTTTCCAATGAGCAGTTCTTC.

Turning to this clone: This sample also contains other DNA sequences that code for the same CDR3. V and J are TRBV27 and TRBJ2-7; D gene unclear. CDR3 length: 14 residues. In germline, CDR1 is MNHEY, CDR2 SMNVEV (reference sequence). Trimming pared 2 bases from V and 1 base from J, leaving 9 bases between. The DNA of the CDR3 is TGTGCCAGCAGTTTAGGCAGGCAGTCCTACGAGCAGTACTTC. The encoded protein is CASSLGRQSYEQYF.

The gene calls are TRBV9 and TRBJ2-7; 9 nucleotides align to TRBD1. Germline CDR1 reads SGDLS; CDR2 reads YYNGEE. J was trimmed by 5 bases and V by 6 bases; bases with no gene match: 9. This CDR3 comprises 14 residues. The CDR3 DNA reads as TGTGCCAGCAATGGGGGACAGGGACGGAACGAGCAGTACTTC. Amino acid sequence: CASNGGQGRNEQYF.

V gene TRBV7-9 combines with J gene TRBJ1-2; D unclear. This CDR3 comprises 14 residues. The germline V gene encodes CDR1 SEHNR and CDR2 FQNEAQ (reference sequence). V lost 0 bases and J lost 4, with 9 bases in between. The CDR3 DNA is TGTGCCAGCAGCTTAGCGCAGGCAGTCTATGGCTACACCTTC. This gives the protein CASSLAQAVYGYTF.

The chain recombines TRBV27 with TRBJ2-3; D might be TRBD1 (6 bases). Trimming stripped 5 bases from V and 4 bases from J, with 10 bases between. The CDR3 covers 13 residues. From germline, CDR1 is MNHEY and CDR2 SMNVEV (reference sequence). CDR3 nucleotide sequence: TGTGCCAGCAGTCTAGCAGGGGCAGATACGCAGTATTTT. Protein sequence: CASSLAGADTQYF.

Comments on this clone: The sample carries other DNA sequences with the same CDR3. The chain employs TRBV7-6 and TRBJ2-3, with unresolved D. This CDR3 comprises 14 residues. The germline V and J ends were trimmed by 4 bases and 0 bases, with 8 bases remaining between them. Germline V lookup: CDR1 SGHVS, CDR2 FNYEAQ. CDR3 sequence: CASSSGPSTDTQYF. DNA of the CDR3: TGTGCCAGCAGCTCCGGGCCAAGCACAGATACGCAGTATTTT.

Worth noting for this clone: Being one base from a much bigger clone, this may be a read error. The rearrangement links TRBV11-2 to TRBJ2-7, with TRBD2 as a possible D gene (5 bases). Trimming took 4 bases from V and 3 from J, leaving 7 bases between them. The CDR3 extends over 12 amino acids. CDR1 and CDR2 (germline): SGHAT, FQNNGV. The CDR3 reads CASSSDYYEQYF. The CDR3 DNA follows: TGTGCCAGCAGCTCCGACTACTACGAGCAGTACTTC. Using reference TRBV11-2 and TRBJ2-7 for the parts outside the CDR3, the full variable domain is EAGVAQSPRYKIIEKRQSVAFWCNPISGHATLYWYQQILGQGPKLLIQFQNNGVVDDSQLPKDRFSAERLKGVDSTLKIQPAKLEDSAVYLCASSSDYYEQYFGPGTRLTVT.

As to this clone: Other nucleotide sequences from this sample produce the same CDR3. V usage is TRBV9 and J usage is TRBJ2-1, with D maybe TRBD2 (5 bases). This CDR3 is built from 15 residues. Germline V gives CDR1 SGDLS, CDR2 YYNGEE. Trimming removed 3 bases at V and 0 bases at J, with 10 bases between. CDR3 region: CASSGRGSSYNEQFF. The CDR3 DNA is TGTGCCAGCAGCGGTCGAGGGTCCTCCTACAATGAGCAGTTCTTC.

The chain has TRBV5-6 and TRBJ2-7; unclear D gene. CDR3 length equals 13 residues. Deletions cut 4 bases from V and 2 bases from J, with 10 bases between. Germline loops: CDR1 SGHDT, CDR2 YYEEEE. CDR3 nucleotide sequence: TGTGCCAGCAGCGGAGACTGGACCTACGAGCAGTACTTC. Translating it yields CASSGDWTYEQYF.

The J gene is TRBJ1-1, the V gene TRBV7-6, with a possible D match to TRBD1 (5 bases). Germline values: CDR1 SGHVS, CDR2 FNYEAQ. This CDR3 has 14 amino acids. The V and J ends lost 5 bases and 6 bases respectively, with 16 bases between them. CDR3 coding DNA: TGTGCCAGCAGCGGTTATACATCAGGGTCTGAAGCTTTCTTT. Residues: CASSGYTSGSEAFF. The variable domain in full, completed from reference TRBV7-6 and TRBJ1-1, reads GAGVSQSPRYKVTKRGQDVALRCDPISGHVSLYWYRQALGQGPEFLTYFNYEAQQDKSGLPNDRFSAERPEGSISTLTIQRTEQRDSAMYRCASSGYTSGSEAFFGQGTRLTVV.

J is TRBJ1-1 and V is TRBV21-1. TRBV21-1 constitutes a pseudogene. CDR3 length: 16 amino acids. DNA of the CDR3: TGTGCCAGCAGCAAAGCGCTTTCGGCCGAAATCACTGAAGCTTTCTTT. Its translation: CASSKALSAEITEAFF.

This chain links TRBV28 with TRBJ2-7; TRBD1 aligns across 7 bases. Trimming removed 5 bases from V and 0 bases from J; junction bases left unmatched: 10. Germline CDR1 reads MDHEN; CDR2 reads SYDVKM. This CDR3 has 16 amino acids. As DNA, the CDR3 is TGTGCCAGCAGTCCGATTCCGGGACAGATCTCCTACGAGCAGTACTTC. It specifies CASSPIPGQISYEQYF.

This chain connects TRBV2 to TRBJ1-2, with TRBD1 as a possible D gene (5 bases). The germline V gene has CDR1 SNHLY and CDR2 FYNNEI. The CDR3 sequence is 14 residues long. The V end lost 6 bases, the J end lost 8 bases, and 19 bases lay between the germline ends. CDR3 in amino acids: CASRGTVNLVGYTF. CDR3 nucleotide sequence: TGTGCCAGCAGGGGGACGGTAAATCTTGTGGGCTACACCTTC.

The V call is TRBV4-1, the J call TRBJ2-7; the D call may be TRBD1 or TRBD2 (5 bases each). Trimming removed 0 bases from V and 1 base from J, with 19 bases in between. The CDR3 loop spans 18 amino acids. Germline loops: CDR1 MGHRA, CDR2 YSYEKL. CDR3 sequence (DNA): TGCGCCAGCAGCCAAGAGGGGGTTGGTGCGCTGGGATCCTACGAGCAGTACTTC. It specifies CASSQEGVGALGSYEQYF.

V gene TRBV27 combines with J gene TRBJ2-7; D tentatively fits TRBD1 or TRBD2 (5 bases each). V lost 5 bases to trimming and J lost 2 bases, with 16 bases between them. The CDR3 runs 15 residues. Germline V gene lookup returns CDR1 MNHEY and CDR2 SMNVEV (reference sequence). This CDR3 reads CASSNGGGLAYEQYF. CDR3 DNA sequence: TGTGCCAGCAGTAACGGTGGGGGTTTGGCCTACGAGCAGTACTTC.

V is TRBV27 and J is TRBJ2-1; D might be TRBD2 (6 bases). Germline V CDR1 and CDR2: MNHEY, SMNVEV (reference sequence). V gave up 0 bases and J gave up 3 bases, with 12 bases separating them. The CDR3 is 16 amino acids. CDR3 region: CASSLSLGSHYNEQFF. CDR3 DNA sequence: TGTGCCAGCAGTTTATCTCTCGGGAGTCACTACAATGAGCAGTTCTTC.

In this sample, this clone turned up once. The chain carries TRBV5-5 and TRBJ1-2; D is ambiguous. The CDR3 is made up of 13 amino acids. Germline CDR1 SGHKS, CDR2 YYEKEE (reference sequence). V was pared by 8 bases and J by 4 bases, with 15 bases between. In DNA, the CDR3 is TGTGCCAGTAAACTGAATACCGGCTATGGCTACACCTTC. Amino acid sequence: CASKLNTGYGYTF.

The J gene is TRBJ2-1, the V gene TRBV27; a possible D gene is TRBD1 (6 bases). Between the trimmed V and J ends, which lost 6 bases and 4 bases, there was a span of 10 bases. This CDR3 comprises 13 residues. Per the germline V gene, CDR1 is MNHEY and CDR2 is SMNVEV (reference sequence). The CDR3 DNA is TGTGCCAGCAGCTGGACAGAATACAATGAGCAGTTCTTC. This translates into CASSWTEYNEQFF.

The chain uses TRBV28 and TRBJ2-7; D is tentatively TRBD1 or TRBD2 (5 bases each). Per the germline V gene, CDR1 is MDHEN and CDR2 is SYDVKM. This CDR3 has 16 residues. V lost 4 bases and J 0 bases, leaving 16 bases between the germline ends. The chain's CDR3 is CASSWIGTETSYEQYF. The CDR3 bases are TGTGCCAGCAGTTGGATCGGGACGGAGACCTCCTACGAGCAGTACTTC.

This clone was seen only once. CDR3 region: CASSQEGAVSYEQYF. The CDR3, as DNA: TGCGCCAGCAGCCAAGAGGGGGCCGTTTCCTACGAGCAGTACTTC. The chain combines TRBV4-1 with TRBJ2-7; the D gene is possibly TRBD1 (6 bases). CDR3 length: 15 amino acids. The V end lost 0 bases, the J end lost 1 base, and 10 bases lay between the germline ends. Germline assignment: CDR1 MGHRA and CDR2 YSYEKL.

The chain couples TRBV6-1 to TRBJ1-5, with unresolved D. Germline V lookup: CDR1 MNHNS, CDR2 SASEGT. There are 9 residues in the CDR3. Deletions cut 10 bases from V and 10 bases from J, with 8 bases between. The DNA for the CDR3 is TGTGCCACTTCCTTTCCCCAGCATTTT. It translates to CATSFPQHF.

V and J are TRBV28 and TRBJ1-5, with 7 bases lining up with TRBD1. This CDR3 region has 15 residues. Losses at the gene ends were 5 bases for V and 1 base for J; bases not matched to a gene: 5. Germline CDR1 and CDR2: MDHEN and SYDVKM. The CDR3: CASSRQGWSNQPQHF. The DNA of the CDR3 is TGTGCCAGCAGTAGACAGGGTTGGAGCAATCAGCCCCAGCATTTT.